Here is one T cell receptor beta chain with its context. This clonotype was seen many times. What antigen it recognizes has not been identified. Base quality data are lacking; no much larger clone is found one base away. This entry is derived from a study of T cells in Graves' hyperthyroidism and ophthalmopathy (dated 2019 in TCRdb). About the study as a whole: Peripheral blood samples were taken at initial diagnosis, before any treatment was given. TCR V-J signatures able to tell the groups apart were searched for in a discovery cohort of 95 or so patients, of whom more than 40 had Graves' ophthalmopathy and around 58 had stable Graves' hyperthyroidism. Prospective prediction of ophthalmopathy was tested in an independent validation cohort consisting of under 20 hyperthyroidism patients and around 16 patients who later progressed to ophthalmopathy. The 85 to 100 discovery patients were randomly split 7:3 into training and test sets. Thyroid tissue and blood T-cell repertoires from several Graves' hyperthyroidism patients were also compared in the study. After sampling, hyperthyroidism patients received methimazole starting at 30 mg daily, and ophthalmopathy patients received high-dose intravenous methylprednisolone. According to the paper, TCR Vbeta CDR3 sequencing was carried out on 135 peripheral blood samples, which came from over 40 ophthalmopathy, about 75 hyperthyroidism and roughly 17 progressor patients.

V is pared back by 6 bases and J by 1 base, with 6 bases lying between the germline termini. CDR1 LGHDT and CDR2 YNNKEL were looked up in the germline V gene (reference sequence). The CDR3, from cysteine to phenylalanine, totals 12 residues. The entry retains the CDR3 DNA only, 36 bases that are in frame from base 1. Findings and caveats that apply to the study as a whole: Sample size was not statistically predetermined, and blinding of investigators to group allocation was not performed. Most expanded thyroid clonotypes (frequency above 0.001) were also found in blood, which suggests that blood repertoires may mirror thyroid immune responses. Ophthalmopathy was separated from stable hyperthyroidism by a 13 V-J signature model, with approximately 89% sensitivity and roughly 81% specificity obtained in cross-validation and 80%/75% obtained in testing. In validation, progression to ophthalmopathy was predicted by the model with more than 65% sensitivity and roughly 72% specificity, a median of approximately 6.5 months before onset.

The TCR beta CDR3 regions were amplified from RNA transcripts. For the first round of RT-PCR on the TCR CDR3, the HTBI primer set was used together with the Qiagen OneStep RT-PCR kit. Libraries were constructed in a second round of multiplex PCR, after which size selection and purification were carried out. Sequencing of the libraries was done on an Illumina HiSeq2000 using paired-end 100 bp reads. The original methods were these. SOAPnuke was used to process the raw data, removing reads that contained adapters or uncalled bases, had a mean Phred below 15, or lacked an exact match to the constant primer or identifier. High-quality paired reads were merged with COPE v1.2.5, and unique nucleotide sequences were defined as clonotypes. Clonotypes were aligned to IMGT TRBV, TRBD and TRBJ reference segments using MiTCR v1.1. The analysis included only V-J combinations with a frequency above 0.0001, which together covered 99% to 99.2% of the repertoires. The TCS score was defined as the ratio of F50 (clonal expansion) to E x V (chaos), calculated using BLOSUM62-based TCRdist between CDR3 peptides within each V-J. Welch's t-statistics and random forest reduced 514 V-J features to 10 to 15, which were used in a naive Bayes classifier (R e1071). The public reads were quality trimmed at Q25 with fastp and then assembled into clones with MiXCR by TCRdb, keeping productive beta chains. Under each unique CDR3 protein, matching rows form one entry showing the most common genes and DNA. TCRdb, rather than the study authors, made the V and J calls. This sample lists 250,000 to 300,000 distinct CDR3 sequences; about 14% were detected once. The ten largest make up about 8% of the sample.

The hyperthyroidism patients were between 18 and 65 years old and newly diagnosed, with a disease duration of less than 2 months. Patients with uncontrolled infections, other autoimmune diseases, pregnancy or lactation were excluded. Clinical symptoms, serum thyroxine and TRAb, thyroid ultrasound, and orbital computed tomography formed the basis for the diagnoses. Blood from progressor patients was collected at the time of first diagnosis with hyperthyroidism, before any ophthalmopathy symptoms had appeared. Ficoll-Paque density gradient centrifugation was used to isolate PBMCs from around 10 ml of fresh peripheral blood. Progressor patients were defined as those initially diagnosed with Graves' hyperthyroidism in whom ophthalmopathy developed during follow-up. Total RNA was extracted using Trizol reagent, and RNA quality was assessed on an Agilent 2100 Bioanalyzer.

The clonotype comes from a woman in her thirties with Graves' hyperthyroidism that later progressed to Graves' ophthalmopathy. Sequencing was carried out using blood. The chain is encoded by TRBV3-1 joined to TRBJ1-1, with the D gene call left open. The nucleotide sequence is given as TGTGCCAGCAGGACTACGAACACTGAAGCTTTCTTT. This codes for CASRTTNTEAFF.